This T cell receptor beta chain was identified in a study of T cell responses to AZD1222 COVID-19 vaccine. General observations from the study: Spike regions recognized by vaccine-associated CD4 TCRs spanned the protein, led by 160-218 and 743-854.

Sequencing used immunoSEQ multiplex PCR; TCRdb keeps in-frame clones, though not all of them. The sample carries about 47,000 clones, around 80% recorded once. V was cut by 2 bases and J by 9 bases, with 14 bases left in between. Germline CDR1 and CDR2: MDHEN and SYDVKM. The CDR3 sequence is 14 residues long. As concerns this clone: The antigen is unknown.

V gene TRBV28 combines with J gene TRBJ2-1; unclear D gene. The sample in question was peripheral blood, obtained 28 days after the second dose of the MenACWY control vaccine. This receptor was identified in an adult who received the MenACWY meningococcal vaccine as a control. The CDR3 bases are TGTGCCAGCAGTTTACCCTCCGGCTACGGTGAGCAGTTCTTC. This gives the protein CASSLPSGYGEQFF.